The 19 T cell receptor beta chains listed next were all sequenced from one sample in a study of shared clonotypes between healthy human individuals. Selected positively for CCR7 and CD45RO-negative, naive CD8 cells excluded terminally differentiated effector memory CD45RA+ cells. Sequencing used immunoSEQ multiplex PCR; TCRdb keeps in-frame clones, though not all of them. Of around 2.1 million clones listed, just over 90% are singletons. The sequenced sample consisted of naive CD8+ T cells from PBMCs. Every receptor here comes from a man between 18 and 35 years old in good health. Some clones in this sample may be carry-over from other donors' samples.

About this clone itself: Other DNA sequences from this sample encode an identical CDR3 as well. The CDR3 DNA sequence: TGCGCCAGCAGCCAAGGGCGGGTGAACACTGAAGCTTTCTTT. Protein product: CASSQGRVNTEAFF. This chain links TRBV4-3 with TRBJ1-1; no clear D. The CDR3 is 14 amino acids. The V gene lost 1 base and the J gene lost 0 bases, with 6 bases spanning the gap. Germline V gene sequence: CDR1 LGHNA, CDR2 YSLEER.

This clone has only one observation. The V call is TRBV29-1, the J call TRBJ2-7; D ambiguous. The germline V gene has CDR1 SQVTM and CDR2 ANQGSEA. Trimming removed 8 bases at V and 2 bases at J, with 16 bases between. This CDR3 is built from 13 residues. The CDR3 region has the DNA TGCAGCACCTACGTTCCCCCAACCTACGAGCAGTACTTC. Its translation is CSTYVPPTYEQYF.

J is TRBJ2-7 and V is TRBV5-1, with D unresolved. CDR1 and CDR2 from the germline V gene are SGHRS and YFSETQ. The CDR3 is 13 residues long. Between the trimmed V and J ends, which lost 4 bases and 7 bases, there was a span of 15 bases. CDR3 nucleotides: TGCGCCAGCAGCGATACCCATTTGAGTGAGCAGTACTTC. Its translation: CASSDTHLSEQYF.

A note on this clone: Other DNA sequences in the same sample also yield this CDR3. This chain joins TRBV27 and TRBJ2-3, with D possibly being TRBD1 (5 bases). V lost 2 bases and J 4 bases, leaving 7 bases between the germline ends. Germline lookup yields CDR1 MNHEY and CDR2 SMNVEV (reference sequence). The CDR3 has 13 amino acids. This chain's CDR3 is CASSLLGADTQYF. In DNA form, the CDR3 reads TGTGCCAGCAGTTTACTAGGGGCAGATACGCAGTATTTT.

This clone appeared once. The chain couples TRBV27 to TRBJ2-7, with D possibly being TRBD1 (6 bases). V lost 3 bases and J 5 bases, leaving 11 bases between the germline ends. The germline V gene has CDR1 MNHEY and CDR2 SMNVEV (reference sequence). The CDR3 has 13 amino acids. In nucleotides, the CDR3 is TGTGCCAGCAGTTTTCTACAGGGAAACGAGCAGTACTTC. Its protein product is CASSFLQGNEQYF.

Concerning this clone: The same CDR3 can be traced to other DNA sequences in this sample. In nucleotides, the CDR3 is TGTGCCAGTCTCGGAGCCGGGGAGCTGTTTTTT. This encodes CASLGAGELFF. This chain joins TRBV7-2 and TRBJ2-2, with no clear D. This CDR3 spans 11 amino acids. Germline CDR1 reads SGHTA; CDR2 reads FQGNSA. Trimming pared 9 bases from V and 6 bases from J, leaving 8 bases between.

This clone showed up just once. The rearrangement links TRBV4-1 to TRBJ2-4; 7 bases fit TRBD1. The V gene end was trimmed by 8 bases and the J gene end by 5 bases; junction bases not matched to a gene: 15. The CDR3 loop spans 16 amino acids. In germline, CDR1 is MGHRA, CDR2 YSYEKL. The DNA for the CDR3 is TGCGCCAGCTCTGCCACCCCAGGGGGTTCCCAAAACATTCAGTACTTC. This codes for CASSATPGGSQNIQYF.

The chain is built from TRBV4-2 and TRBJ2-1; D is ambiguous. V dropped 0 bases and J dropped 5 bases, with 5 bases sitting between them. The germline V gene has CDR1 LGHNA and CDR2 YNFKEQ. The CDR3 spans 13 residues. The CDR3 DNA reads TGTGCCAGCAGCCAAGAGGGCGACAATGAGCAGTTCTTC. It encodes CASSQEGDNEQFF.

CDR3 DNA: TGCGCCAGCAGCCCGTCTAGCGGGCTATCCTACGAGCAGTACTTC. It specifies CASSPSSGLSYEQYF. The chain has TRBV5-1 and TRBJ2-7; TRBD2 matches 8 bases. From germline, CDR1 is SGHRS and CDR2 YFSETQ. J gave up 1 base and V 4 bases, and 7 bases lay outside the gene matches. The CDR3 extends over 15 amino acids. The whole variable domain, filled in from reference TRBV5-1 and TRBJ2-7, reads KAGVTQTPRYLIKTRGQQVTLSCSPISGHRSVSWYQQTPGQGLQFLFEYFSETQRNKGNFPGRFSGRQFSNSRSEMNVSTLELGDSALYLCASSPSSGLSYEQYFGPGTRLTVT.

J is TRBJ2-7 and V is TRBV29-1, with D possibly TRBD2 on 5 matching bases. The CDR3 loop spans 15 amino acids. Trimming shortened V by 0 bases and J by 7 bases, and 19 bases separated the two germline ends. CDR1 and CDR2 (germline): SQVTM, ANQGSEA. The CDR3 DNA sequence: TGCAGCGTTGAAGATCAGGTTTCGAGCGGAGAGGAGCAGTACTTC. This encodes CSVEDQVSSGEEQYF.

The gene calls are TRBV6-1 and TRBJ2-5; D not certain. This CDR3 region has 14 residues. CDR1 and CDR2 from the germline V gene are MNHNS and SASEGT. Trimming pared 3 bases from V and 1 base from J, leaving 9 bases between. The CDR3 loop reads CASSDKPFQETQYF. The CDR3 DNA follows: TGTGCCAGCAGTGACAAACCCTTCCAAGAGACCCAGTACTTC.

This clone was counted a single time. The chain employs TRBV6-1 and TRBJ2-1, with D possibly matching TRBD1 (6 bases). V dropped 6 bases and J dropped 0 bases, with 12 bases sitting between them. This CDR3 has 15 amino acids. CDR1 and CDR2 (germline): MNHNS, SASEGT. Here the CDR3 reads CASRDSSSSYNEQFF. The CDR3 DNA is TGTGCCAGCAGGGACAGTTCTAGCTCCTACAATGAGCAGTTCTTC.

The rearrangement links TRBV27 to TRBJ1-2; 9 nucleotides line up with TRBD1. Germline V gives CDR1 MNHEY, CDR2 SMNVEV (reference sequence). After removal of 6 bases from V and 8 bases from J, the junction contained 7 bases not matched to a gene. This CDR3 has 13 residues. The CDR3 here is CASRQGAFFGYTF. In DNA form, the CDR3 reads TGTGCCAGCAGACAGGGGGCATTTTTCGGCTACACCTTC.

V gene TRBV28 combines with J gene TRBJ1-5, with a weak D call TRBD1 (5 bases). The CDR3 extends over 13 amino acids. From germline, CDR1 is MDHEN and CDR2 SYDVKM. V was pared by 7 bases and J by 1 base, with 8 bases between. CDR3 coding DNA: TGTGCCAGCACCCGGGACAGCAATCAGCCCCAGCATTTT. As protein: CASTRDSNQPQHF.

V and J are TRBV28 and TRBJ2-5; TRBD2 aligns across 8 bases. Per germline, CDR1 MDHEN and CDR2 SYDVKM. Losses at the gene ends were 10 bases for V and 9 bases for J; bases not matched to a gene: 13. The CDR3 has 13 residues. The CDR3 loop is CATYILRGGAQYF. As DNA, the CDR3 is TGTGCCACCTATATCCTACGGGGGGGGGCCCAGTACTTC.

The CDR3 reads CASSSGRTNTGELFF. The CDR3 bases are TGTGCCAGTTCTAGCGGGAGGACGAACACCGGGGAGCTGTTTTTT. The chain joins TRBV19 to TRBJ2-2; TRBD2 aligns across 11 bases. The CDR3 extends over 15 amino acids. V lost 8 bases, J lost 0 bases, and 2 bases stayed unmatched. Looked up from germline, CDR1 is LNHDA and CDR2 is SQIVND (reference sequence). Full variable domain (remainder filled in from reference TRBV19 and TRBJ2-2): DGGITQSPKYLFRKEGQNVTLSCEQNLNHDAMYWYRQDPGQGLRLIYYSQIVNDFQKGDIAEGYSVSREKKESFPLTVTSAQKNPTAFYLCASSSGRTNTGELFFGEGSRLTVL.

Here the CDR3 DNA reads TGTGCCAGCAGCCAGCTAGCGGGGTATACGCAGTATTTT. This gives the protein CASSQLAGYTQYF. This chain connects TRBV27 to TRBJ2-3; TRBD2 matches 9 bases. The CDR3 totals 13 residues. The ends lost 6 bases at V and 7 bases at J; junction bases unmatched: 5. Looked up from germline, CDR1 is MNHEY and CDR2 is SMNVEV (reference sequence).

CDR3: CASSVSAYEQYF. The DNA for the CDR3 is TGTGCCAGCTCTGTCTCCGCCTACGAGCAGTACTTC. This sequence joins TRBV6-6 and TRBJ2-7; the D is unclear. V lost 8 bases to trimming and J lost 2 bases, with 10 bases between them. The CDR3 is 12 residues long. CDR1 is MNHNY, CDR2 SVGAGI, per germline (reference sequence).

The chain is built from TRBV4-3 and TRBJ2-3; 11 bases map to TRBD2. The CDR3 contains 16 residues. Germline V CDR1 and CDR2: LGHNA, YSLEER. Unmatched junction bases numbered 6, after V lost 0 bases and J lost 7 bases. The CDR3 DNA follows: TGCGCCAGCAGCCAAGAACTAGCGGGAGCGAGGAATACGCAGTATTTT. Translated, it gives CASSQELAGARNTQYF.